This is a list of T cell receptor beta chains from one sample in a study of blood T cells in healthy people across ages. TCRdb used MiXCR to reprocess the 5' RACE reads, holding one entry per CDR3 protein. The sample includes 1.5 million to 1.9 million distinct CDR3 sequences, 42% of them seen just once. The sample was blood. The receptors were gathered from a woman aged 18-29 years in good health. The CDR3 runs from the conserved cysteine through the conserved F or W. D genes are given only for firm matches. Clone size appears in some rows only: once, few, many, or a class for an expanded clone.

v_call,clone_size,d_call,j_call,cdr3_nt,cdr3_aa
TRBV12-3/TRBV12-4,-,-,TRBJ2-5,TGTGCCAGCAGTTCCTGGGTGCAGGGTTCCCAAGAGACCCAGTACTTC,CASSSWVQGSQETQYF
TRBV24-1,-,TRBD2,TRBJ2-5,TGTGCCACCAGTGCGCCTAGCGGGAGACAAGAGACCCAGTACTTC,CATSAPSGRQETQYF
TRBV28,-,-,TRBJ1-2,TGTGCCAGCAGGAGTCCCCCGGAGGGGGGCTACACCTTC,CASRSPPEGGYTF
TRBV7-2,few,-,TRBJ2-1,TGTGCCAGCAGCTTTAACGCTTATGAGCAGTTCTTC,CASSFNAYEQFF
TRBV7-2,-,-,TRBJ1-2,TGTGCCAGCAGCTTAGAACAGGGAGATGGCTACACCTTC,CASSLEQGDGYTF
TRBV3-1,-,TRBD2,TRBJ2-5,TGTGCCAGCAGCCAAGGGCGGGGGGGCCACGAGACCCAGTACTTC,CASSQGRGGHETQYF
TRBV29-1,-,-,TRBJ1-1,TGCAGCGTTGAGGGGGGGGAGAGGGCTGAAGCTTTCTTT,CSVEGGERAEAFF
TRBV20-1,few,TRBD2,TRBJ2-7,TGCAGTGCTAGATTCCTAGCGGGGGCCTACAATGAGCAGTACTTC,CSARFLAGAYNEQYF
TRBV29-1,few,TRBD1,TRBJ1-2,TGCAGCGTTGAAGGGGCAGGGGGCTACTATGGCTACACCTTC,CSVEGAGGYYGYTF
TRBV10-3,few,-,TRBJ2-5,TGTGCCATCAGTGAGGGCAAGACGGTAGAGACCCAGTACTTC,CAISEGKTVETQYF
TRBV24-1,-,-,TRBJ2-3,TGTGCCACCAGTGCGAGAGTTTTCACAGATACGCAGTATTTT,CATSARVFTDTQYF
TRBV3-1,few,-,TRBJ2-5,TGTGCCAGCAGCCATCGACTAGAGGAGACCCAGTACTTC,CASSHRLEETQYF
TRBV29-1,few,-,TRBJ2-3,TGCAGCGTTGAAGAGAACAACAGGGCCACAGATACGCAGTATTTT,CSVEENNRATDTQYF
TRBV2,few,-,TRBJ1-5,TGTGCCAGCAGGGCCGAACAGCCCCAGCATTTT,CASRAEQPQHF
TRBV29-1,-,-,TRBJ1-2,TGCAGCGTTGAAACAGGGTTTGGCTACACCTTC,CSVETGFGYTF
TRBV21-1,few,-,TRBJ1-2,TGTGCCAGCAGCAGTAGGGGGCTAGACTATGGCTACACCTTC,CASSSRGLDYGYTF
TRBV7-9,-,-,TRBJ2-3,TGTGCCAGCAGCTTAGGGCTGGCTAGAGACACAGATACGCAGTATTTT,CASSLGLARDTDTQYF
TRBV6-2/TRBV6-3,-,-,TRBJ2-7,TGTGCCAGCAGCCGGGTCTCCGGGACGAAATACGAGCAGTACTTC,CASSRVSGTKYEQYF
TRBV7-2,few,-,TRBJ2-7,TGCGCCAGCAGCTTTGACACCTACGAGCAGTACTTC,CASSFDTYEQYF
TRBV7-2,-,-,TRBJ2-1,TGTGCCAGCAGCTACGGTGTGTTAGCGGTTTCCTACAATGAGCAGTTCTTC,CASSYGVLAVSYNEQFF
TRBV4-2,-,-,TRBJ2-1,TGTGCCAGCAGCCAAGAGACCCTTTCAAATGAGCAGTTCTTC,CASSQETLSNEQFF
TRBV6-2/TRBV6-3,-,TRBD1,TRBJ1-1,TGTGCCAGCAGCTTCAGGGGGCTGACCACTGAAGCTTTCTTT,CASSFRGLTTEAFF
TRBV20-1,-,TRBD1,TRBJ1-1,TGCAGTGCTAGGGCTCCCTGGACAGGCGCGAACACTGAAGCTTTCTTT,CSARAPWTGANTEAFF
TRBV3-1,-,TRBD1,TRBJ2-2,TGTGCCAGCACCCCGACAGGGTCCGCCGGGGAGCTGTTTTTT,CASTPTGSAGELFF
TRBV11-3,once,TRBD1,TRBJ2-1,TGTCCCAGCAGCTTAACAGGGGGAAGTAATGAGCAGTTCTTC,CPSSLTGGSNEQFF
TRBV6-1,-,TRBD2,TRBJ2-7,TGTGCCAGCAGGGAGTCTCCAACTAGCGGGGGGCTAAGCTCCTACGAGCAGTACTTC,CASRESPTSGGLSSYEQYF
TRBV20-1,-,TRBD1,TRBJ2-3,TGCAGTGCCCAGACAGGGGGCACAGATACGCAGTATTTT,CSAQTGGTDTQYF
TRBV12-3/TRBV12-4,few,-,TRBJ1-1,TGTGCCAGCACGGGGCCCAAGAACACTGAAGCTTTCTTT,CASTGPKNTEAFF
TRBV4-1,-,-,TRBJ2-5,TGCGCCAGCAGCCGTACGGGGGCCACTCCAAAAGAAGAGACCCAGTACTTC,CASSRTGATPKEETQYF
TRBV5-1,few,-,TRBJ1-4,TGCGCCAGCAGCTTCCAGGGAGTAGCTGAAAAACTGTTTTTT,CASSFQGVAEKLFF
TRBV7-8,-,-,TRBJ2-5,TGTGCCAGCAGGGACCCGGGACGGCCTCGTGAGACCCAGTACTTC,CASRDPGRPRETQYF
TRBV4-2,few,-,TRBJ2-6,TGTGCCAGCAGCCAATCCCTCTCACGGCCTGGGGCCAACGTCCTGACTTTC,CASSQSLSRPGANVLTF
TRBV7-3,-,-,TRBJ2-3,TGTGCCAGCAGCTTAACGGGCGGCCATGGCACAGATACGCAGTATTTT,CASSLTGGHGTDTQYF
TRBV10-3,many,-,TRBJ2-1,TGTGCCATCAGTGGAAGTAAAGCGGCCAAGTACAATGAGCAGTTCTTC,CAISGSKAAKYNEQFF
TRBV20-1,few,TRBD1,TRBJ2-7,TGCAGTGCTAGAGATTGGGGACAGCCTTACGAGCAGTACTTC,CSARDWGQPYEQYF
TRBV7-8,-,-,TRBJ1-1,TGTGCCAGCAGCTTAGAAGGGACGAACACTGAAGCTTTCTTT,CASSLEGTNTEAFF
TRBV24-1,-,-,TRBJ1-1,TGTGCCACCAGTGAAGGGACGAGGGCTTTCTTT,CATSEGTRAFF
TRBV12-3/TRBV12-4,-,-,TRBJ2-1,TGTGCCAGCAGTTTTCATGGAGGGGGCCTTCCCAATGAGCAGTTCTTC,CASSFHGGGLPNEQFF
TRBV7-2,few,TRBD1,TRBJ2-7,TGTGCCAGCAGCTCCGGGACAGGGGGTGCTCATTACGAGCAGTACTTC,CASSSGTGGAHYEQYF
TRBV6-1,once,-,TRBJ2-1,TGTGCCAGCAGTAAACGGGACTCCGGTGAGCAGTTCTTC,CASSKRDSGEQFF
TRBV7-9,few,-,TRBJ2-4,TGTGCCAGCAGCCCCGCCTGGGGGGAGCAGGGGACCAAAAACATTCAGTACTTC,CASSPAWGEQGTKNIQYF
TRBV27,-,-,TRBJ1-2,TGTGCCAGCAGTTTTACCGGAAACATCAACTATGGCTACACCTTC,CASSFTGNINYGYTF
TRBV20-1,-,-,TRBJ2-5,TGCAGTGTGGTCTTCTCCTACGTGCAGTACTTC,CSVVFSYVQYF
TRBV7-6,-,-,TRBJ1-1,TGTGCCAGCAGAGATACAGGTGGCATGAACACTGAAGCTTTCTTT,CASRDTGGMNTEAFF
TRBV6-2/TRBV6-3,few,-,TRBJ2-6,TGTGCCAGCAGTCCCCCCCGAGCAGGGACGGGGGCCAACGTCCTGACTTTC,CASSPPRAGTGANVLTF
TRBV20-1,-,TRBD2,TRBJ2-1,TGCAGTGCCCAGACTAGCGGGAGTTTTTACAATGAGCAGTTCTTC,CSAQTSGSFYNEQFF
TRBV29-1,-,-,TRBJ1-1,TGCAGCGTTGAATACGCTGGGTCCACTGAAGCTTTCTTT,CSVEYAGSTEAFF
TRBV9,-,-,TRBJ2-5,TGTGCCAGCAGCGTAGGAGTTGCAGGGGGGTTGTACGATGAGCAGTACTTC,CASSVGVAGGLYDEQYF
TRBV29-1,-,-,TRBJ1-1,TGCAGCGTTGCGACAGTTATGAACACTGAAGCTTTCTTT,CSVATVMNTEAFF
TRBV29-1,few,-,TRBJ1-2,TGCAGCGTCGACACCACCGGGACACTTTATGGCTACACCTTC,CSVDTTGTLYGYTF
TRBV4-1,-,-,TRBJ2-5,TGCGCCAGCAGCCTGACGTGGCGAGAGACCCAGTACTTC,CASSLTWRETQYF